Listed below are T cell receptor beta chains from one sample, sequenced in a study of CD4 and CD8 cells across lung adenocarcinoma regions. Using its own MiXCR run on the PCR reads, TCRdb lists one record per CDR3 protein. The table lists 16,000 or so distinct CDR3 sequences, around 53% of them singletons. Sequenced: CD8+ T cells from the center of a lung tumor. All receptors come from a female donor with lung adenocarcinoma. The CD4 and CD8 labels of this study may be unreliable. CDR3s include the opening cysteine and the closing phenylalanine or tryptophan. D genes are given only for firm matches. Size is omitted from some rows. Given values are once, few, many or a class for expanded clones.

TRBV6-1	.	.	17	TRBJ2-3	TGTGCCAGCAGTGAAGGACCAGCCGGAGCCCTCACACATACGCAGTATTTT	CASSEGPAGALTHTQYF
TRBV6-5	medium-sized	.	15	TRBJ1-5	TGTGCCAGCAGTTATACAGTGAATAGCAATCAGCCCCAGCATTTT	CASSYTVNSNQPQHF
TRBV6-1	.	TRBD1	16	TRBJ2-5	TGTGCCAGCAGCGCCCGGGACAGGGGGCTAAGGGAGACCCAGTACTTC	CASSARDRGLRETQYF
TRBV10-2	few	.	17	TRBJ2-5	TGCGCCAGCAGTGAGCTAGGGGCAGGGTCGTTCCAAGAGACCCAGTACTTC	CASSELGAGSFQETQYF
TRBV4-2	few	.	14	TRBJ2-5	TGTGCCAGCAGCCAAGATTTAATAGCTGGGACCCAGTACTTC	CASSQDLIAGTQYF
TRBV4-3	.	TRBD1	14	TRBJ2-2	TGCGCCAGCAGCCGGGACAGGGGAACCGGGGAGCTGTTTTTT	CASSRDRGTGELFF
TRBV6-1	.	.	16	TRBJ2-2	TGTGCCAGCAGTGAGGAGGAGGGCCAGGGTGCCGGGGAGCTGTTTTTT	CASSEEEGQGAGELFF
TRBV18	.	TRBD1	14	TRBJ1-2	TGTGCCAGCTCACCAATTACAGGGGAGTATGGCTACACCTTC	CASSPITGEYGYTF
TRBV3-1	.	.	19	TRBJ2-4	TGTGCCAGCAGCCAAGATCCCGGGTCCGGACTGCTAGCCAAAAACATTCAGTACTTC	CASSQDPGSGLLAKNIQYF
TRBV10-1	.	.	14	TRBJ2-1	TGCGCCAGCAGTGTATCTTTGTGGAGCAATGAGCAGTTCTTC	CASSVSLWSNEQFF
TRBV4-1	once	TRBD2	20	TRBJ2-3	TGCGCCAGCAGCCAAGGACCGGGACTAGCGGGGGGGCCTCGCACAGATACGCAGTATTTT	CASSQGPGLAGGPRTDTQYF
TRBV6-2/TRBV6-3	many	.	14	TRBJ1-1	TGTGCCAGCAGTTCAATACAGCTGAACACTGAAGCTTTCTTT	CASSSIQLNTEAFF
TRBV6-2/TRBV6-3	.	TRBD2	17	TRBJ2-1	TGTGCCAGCAGTCACCGCCGACTAGCGGGGGGGGGTAATGAGCAGTTCTTC	CASSHRRLAGGGNEQFF
TRBV27	few	.	15	TRBJ1-2	TGTGCCAGCAGTTTTCAGGGGACGGGTAACTATGGCTACACCTTC	CASSFQGTGNYGYTF
TRBV10-3	.	.	15	TRBJ2-5	TGTGCCGGGGGGCGCGGGGGCTCTGCCAAAGAGACCCAGTACTTC	CAGGRGGSAKETQYF
TRBV6-2/TRBV6-3	few	TRBD1	13	TRBJ1-5	TGTGCCAGCAGTTTACAGGGGGCTCAGCCCCAGCATTTT	CASSLQGAQPQHF
TRBV27	.	.	14	TRBJ2-3	TGTGCGGGCAGTGGGGTAGGGGGAGAAGATACGCAGTATTTC	CAGSGVGGEDTQYF
TRBV28	.	.	14	TRBJ1-2	TGTGCCAGCAGTTCCGATCCACCCCCCTCTGGCTACACCTTC	CASSSDPPPSGYTF
TRBV15	few	.	15	TRBJ2-1	TGTGCCACCAGCAGAGACGGAAAGGCGTACAATGAGCAGTTCTTC	CATSRDGKAYNEQFF
TRBV10-1	medium-sized	.	15	TRBJ2-4	TGCGCCAGCAGTGAGGAAGGATGGGGGAAAAACATTCAGTACTTC	CASSEEGWGKNIQYF
TRBV27	few	.	13	TRBJ2-3	TGTGCCAGCAGTGGGTACAACACAGATACGCAGTATTTT	CASSGYNTDTQYF
TRBV6-1	.	.	16	TRBJ2-4	TGTGCCAGCAGTATCGGGACTGGCTGTGCCAAAGACATTCAGTACTTC	CASSIGTGCAKDIQYF
TRBV27	many	TRBD1	16	TRBJ1-6	TGTGCCAGCAGTTTCGGTGCGGACAGGGAGAATTCACCCCTCCACTTT	CASSFGADRENSPLHF